This entry describes one T cell receptor (beta chain). Antigen specificity is unknown. This sample is drawn from a study of vaccination effects on CD4 cells after COVID-19. Produced via immunoSEQ multiplex PCR; TCRdb's table is partial and in-frame only. Here the sample spans around 19,000 clones, about 65% being singletons. V shed 7 bases and J shed 6 bases, with 21 bases lying between them. The CDR3 contains 15 residues. Looked up from germline, CDR1 is SGHAT and CDR2 is FQNNGV. Viral peptide pools were used in the ViraFEST assay to expand antigen-specific CD4+ T cells, and sequencing came afterward. Following culture for approximately ten days, CD4+ T cells were isolated. People in the vaccine group had not been infected with SARS-CoV-2 before, and their nucleocapsid antibodies were negative.

The receptor's source is a human donor who received a COVID-19 vaccine. Sequences were derived from CD4+ T cells from PBMCs cultured with HCoV-NL63 spike peptides, sampled before COVID-19 vaccination. The chain links TRBV11-2 to TRBJ1-2, with a possible D match to TRBD1 (5 bases). The CDR3 sequence: CASTHEGARVNGYTF. Written as DNA, the CDR3 is TGTGCCAGCACCCACGAGGGCGCCAGGGTAAATGGCTACACCTTC.